A single T cell receptor beta chain is shown here with its context. This sample was taken from a study of memory CD4+ T cells and cytomegalovirus serostatus. Original data processing: After removing out-of-frame reads, over 2 million distinct TCRbeta sequences remained. TCRdb's copy holds only in-frame clones and misses some; the assay was immunoSEQ multiplex PCR. V, J and clone size reflect that table, while D and trimming were determined from the DNA. The sample shows nearly 50,000 clones, 78% of them seen only once. The sort gate was single viable CD3+CD4+CD8-CD45RO+ cells for memory CD4+ T cells. Source material: memory CD4+ T cells from blood. This sequence originates from an adult in good health and CMV-seronegative.

CDR3 nucleotides: TGTGCCAGCAGCCCGACCGACAGGGGGCGCCGGGAGCAGTACTTC. Translating it yields CASSPTDRGRREQYF. The rearrangement links TRBV11-2 to TRBJ2-7; the match to TRBD1 covers 10 bases. Germline values: CDR1 SGHAT, CDR2 FQNNGV. Trimming cost V 5 bases and J 7 bases; bases outside gene matches: 11. The CDR3 is 15 residues long. Full variable domain (outside the CDR3, taken from reference TRBV11-2 and TRBJ2-7): EAGVAQSPRYKIIEKRQSVAFWCNPISGHATLYWYQQILGQGPKLLIQFQNNGVVDDSQLPKDRFSAERLKGVDSTLKIQPAKLEDSAVYLCASSPTDRGRREQYFGPGTRLTVT.